This T cell receptor (beta chain) was recovered during a study of blood T cells in healthy people across ages (dated by TCRdb to 2013 to 2016). In the study overall: In model experiments, template switching captured roughly one uniquely barcoded TCR beta cDNA molecule for every two T cells. Using deep sequencing normalized with unique cDNA molecular identifiers, the study measured how TCR beta repertoire diversity changes with age. For two donors (one aged 18 to 30 and one aged 80 or older), the study analyzed two additional independent replicas of 1 million unique cDNA reads from the same blood draw. Four age groups were formed from the donors: young (average about 15 years), middle-aged (around 39), aged (under 70) and long-lived (around 82). To avoid experimental bias, donors of different ages were randomly spread across the sequencing lanes. Study-wide conclusions, independent of this receptor: Because profiling used bulk unsorted PBMCs, naive and antigen-experienced compartments could not be compared conclusively. The CMV infection status of donors was not known, potentially confounding age-related changes in expanded clonotypes. Estimates of total diversity based on one million sequenced T cells were considered lower bounds and underestimates. The percentage of naive T cells measured by flow cytometry correlated strongly with observed TCR beta diversity. Compared with the aged group, the long-lived group had more naive CD4+ T cells, fewer expanded clones and increased TCR diversity, a pattern suggesting age selection. As age increased, observed TCR beta diversity per million T cells dropped in a roughly linear way, and a significant reduction was already evident by age 40.

The receptor library was made with 5' RACE. Sequencer: Illumina HiSeq 2500. A second PCR of roughly 6 to 11 cycles was run with a J-beta primer mix and a sample-barcoded 5' primer. A unique molecular identifier was introduced onto each TCR beta cDNA molecule by a template-switch 5' adaptor carrying 12 random nucleotides. Each sample yielded at least 2.5 million CDR3-containing paired-end reads. First-strand cDNA was synthesized from all RNA with the Mint cDNA synthesis kit, primed by a TRBC-specific oligonucleotide. Following uracil-DNA glycosylase treatment, all cDNA underwent a first 18-cycle PCR with the universal primers M1SS and BC2_uni_R. Per the source publication's procedure: Normalization of each sample was performed by random selection of 1 million high-quality reads, each carrying a distinct molecular identifier. Reads with shared molecular identifiers were discarded instead of being binned into consensus sequences. MiTCR, run with a Q25 quality threshold and the strictest error-elimination algorithm, handled CDR3 identification, clonotype clustering and error correction. A nonparametric unseen species model using Euler transformation provided a lower-bound estimate of total TCR beta diversity. TCRdb redid the processing of the public reads, applying fastp at Q25 and MiXCR, and retained in-frame beta chains. CDR3 protein sequences are deduplicated, and each keeps its most common genes and DNA. The V and J calls were not made by the authors but by TCRdb's processing. The sample table contains about 570,000 distinct CDR3 sequences; only one count was recorded for approximately 27% of them. Of the sample, approximately 17% is held by the ten largest clones.

This clonotype was seen a few times. The antigen this receptor binds is unknown. No base qualities exist here, and no much larger clone lies one base off it. There are 13 amino acids in the CDR3, from cysteine to phenylalanine inclusive. Just the 39-base CDR3 DNA is kept, in frame starting at base 1. V loses 6 bases of germline sequence and J loses 1 base, and the interval between the two ends is 11 bases. For CDR1 and CDR2, the germline V gene lists SGHRS and YFSETQ. Systemically healthy Caucasian individuals from Russia, 35 to 50 in total and aged about 6 to 100 years, were included as donors. Around 10 milliliters of peripheral blood were collected from each donor into EDTA-treated Vacutainer tubes. Ficoll-Paque density-gradient centrifugation was used to isolate PBMCs, with at least 7 million per sample. Total RNA, at least 6 micrograms per sample, was extracted from PBMCs with Trizol reagent. For every donor, flow cytometry on a PBMC aliquot measured the percentage of naive CD45RAhigh/CD27high T cells.

This receptor chain uses TRBV5-1 and TRBJ2-7; the D gene is perhaps TRBD2, on 5 matching bases. The source material was blood. The clonotype was recovered from a woman aged 70-85 years in good health. CDR3 region: CASKVGGSYEQYF. The nucleotide sequence reads as follows: TGCGCCAGCAAGGTCGGCGGGTCCTACGAGCAGTACTTC.